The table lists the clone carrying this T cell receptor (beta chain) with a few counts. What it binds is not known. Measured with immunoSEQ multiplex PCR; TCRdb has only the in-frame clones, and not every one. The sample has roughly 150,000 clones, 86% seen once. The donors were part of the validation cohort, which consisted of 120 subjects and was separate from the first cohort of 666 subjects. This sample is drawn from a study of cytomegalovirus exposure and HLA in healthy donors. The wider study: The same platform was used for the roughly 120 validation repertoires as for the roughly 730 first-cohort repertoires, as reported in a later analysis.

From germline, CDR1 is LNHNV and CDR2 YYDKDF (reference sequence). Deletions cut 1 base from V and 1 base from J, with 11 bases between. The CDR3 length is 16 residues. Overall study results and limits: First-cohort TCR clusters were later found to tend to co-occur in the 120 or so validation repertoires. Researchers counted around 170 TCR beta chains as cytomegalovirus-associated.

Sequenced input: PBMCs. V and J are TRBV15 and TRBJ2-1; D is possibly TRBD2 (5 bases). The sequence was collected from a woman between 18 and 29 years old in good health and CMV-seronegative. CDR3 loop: CATSRAGSMSYNEQFF. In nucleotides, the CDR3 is TGTGCCACCAGCAGAGCGGGGAGTATGTCCTACAATGAGCAGTTCTTC.